This TCR beta chain originates from a study of OX40 agonist ivuxolimab in advanced cancers. Background on the study: Patients received the agonistic anti-OX40 (CD134) antibody ivuxolimab.

Germline V CDR1 and CDR2: SEHNR, FQNEAQ (reference sequence). The CDR3 extends over 15 amino acids. V shed 5 bases and J shed 7 bases, with 18 bases lying between them. Regarding this clone: Antigen specificity is unknown.

Clones were read by immunoSEQ multiplex PCR, and TCRdb kept only the in-frame ones, dropping some. The sample includes fewer than 95,000 clones, around 84% of them seen just once. Study-wide results and caveats: Expanded peripheral T cell antigen specificity was not determined.

The sequence was obtained from an adult with an advanced solid tumor such as melanoma, head and neck, liver or kidney cancer. This chain joins TRBV7-9 and TRBJ1-5; the D gene is possibly TRBD1 (6 bases). The sample in question was CD4+ or CD8+ T cells sorted from blood, obtained in a trial of the OX40 agonist ivuxolimab. CDR3: CASSPTGSSGQPQHF. DNA for the CDR3: TGTGCCAGCAGCCCTACAGGGTCTTCAGGACAGCCCCAGCATTTT.